Sequencing of this T cell receptor beta chain was carried out in a study of STAT5B mutations in CD4+ large granular lymphocyte leukemia. Study outcomes and limitations: Higher CD4+ than CD8+ T-LGLL clonality might reflect small sample size. Compared with healthy controls (2/35), patient top clones favored TRBV06 (8/27).

Sequencing was performed with immunoSEQ multiplex PCR; in TCRdb, only in-frame clones are kept and a portion is missing. The sample has about 22,000 clones; 82% are singletons. This CDR3 region has 13 residues. Germline V gives CDR1 SQVTM, CDR2 ANQGSEA. As to this clone: Its antigen is as yet unknown.

Sequencing was performed on CD4+ T cells from blood buffy coats. This TCR was sampled from a human donor in good health. The gene calls are TRBV29-1 and TRBJ2-5; 11 positions match TRBD1. The tail of the sequence fits TRBJ2-7 better, so the J call may be wrong. CDR3 bases: TGCAGCGTTCTTGGGACAGGGGGTCGCGAGCAGTACTTC. Its protein product is CSVLGTGGREQYF.